What follows describes a single T cell receptor (beta chain). A second PCR of 7 to 11 cycles used a sample-barcoded 5' primer and a J-beta primer mix. MiXCR was run by TCRdb on the 5' RACE reads, yielding one entry per CDR3 protein. This sample yields approximately 2,000,000 distinct CDR3 sequences, of which approximately 39% are seen a single time; approximately 22% belongs to the top ten. This entry is derived from a study of blood T cells in healthy people across ages. The sequenced sample was blood. The TCR was taken from a human donor in good health.

CDR3 residues: CASSQDLGGPNYGYTF. CDR3 coding DNA: TGCGCCAGCAGCCAAGATTTAGGCGGACCTAACTATGGCTACACCTTC. The V gene is TRBV4-3, the J gene TRBJ1-2; no firm D call. The CDR3 has 16 amino acids. Trimming took off 0 bases at V and 0 bases at J, with 11 bases between the two ends. CDR1 is LGHNA, CDR2 YSLEER, per germline.